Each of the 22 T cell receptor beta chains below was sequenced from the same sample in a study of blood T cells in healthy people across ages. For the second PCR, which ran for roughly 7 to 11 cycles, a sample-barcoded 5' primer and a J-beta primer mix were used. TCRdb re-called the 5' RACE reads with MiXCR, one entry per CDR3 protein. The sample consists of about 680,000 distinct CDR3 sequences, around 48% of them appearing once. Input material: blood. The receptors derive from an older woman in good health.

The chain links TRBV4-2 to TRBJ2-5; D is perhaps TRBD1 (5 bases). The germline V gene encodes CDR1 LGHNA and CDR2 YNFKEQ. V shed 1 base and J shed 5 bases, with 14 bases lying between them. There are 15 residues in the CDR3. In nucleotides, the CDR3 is TGTGCCAGCAGCCAAGGCAGGGCATTTGCGGAGACCCAGTACTTC. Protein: CASSQGRAFAETQYF.

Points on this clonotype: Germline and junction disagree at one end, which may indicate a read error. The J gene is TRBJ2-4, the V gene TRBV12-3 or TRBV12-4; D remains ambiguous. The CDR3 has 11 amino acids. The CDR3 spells CTSSIKDIQYF. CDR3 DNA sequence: TGTACCAGCAGCATCAAGGACATTCAGTACTTC.

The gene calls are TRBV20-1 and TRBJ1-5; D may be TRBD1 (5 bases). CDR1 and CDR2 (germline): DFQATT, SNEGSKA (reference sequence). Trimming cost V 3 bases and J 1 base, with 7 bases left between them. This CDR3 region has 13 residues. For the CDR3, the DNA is TGCAGTGCTAGTCGGGACAGCAATCAGCCCCAGCATTTT. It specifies CSASRDSNQPQHF.

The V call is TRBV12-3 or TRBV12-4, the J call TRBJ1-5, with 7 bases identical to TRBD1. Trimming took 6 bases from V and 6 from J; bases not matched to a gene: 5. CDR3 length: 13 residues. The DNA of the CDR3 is TGTGCCAGCAGCACAGGGGTAACTCAGCCCCAGCATTTT. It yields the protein CASSTGVTQPQHF.

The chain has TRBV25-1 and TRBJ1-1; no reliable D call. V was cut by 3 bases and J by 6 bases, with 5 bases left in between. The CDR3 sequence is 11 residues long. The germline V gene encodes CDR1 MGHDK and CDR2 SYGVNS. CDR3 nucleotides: TGTGCCAGCAGTGATTTGTCTGAAGCTTTCTTT. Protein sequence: CASSDLSEAFF.

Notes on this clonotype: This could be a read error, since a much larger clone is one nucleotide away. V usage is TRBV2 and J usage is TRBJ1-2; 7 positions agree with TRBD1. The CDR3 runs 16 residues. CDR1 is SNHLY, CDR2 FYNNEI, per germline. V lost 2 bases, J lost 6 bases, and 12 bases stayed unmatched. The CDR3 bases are TGTGCCAGCAGTGAAAGAGCGGTACAGGGGCTCAATGGCTACACCTTC. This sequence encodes CASSERAVQGLNGYTF.

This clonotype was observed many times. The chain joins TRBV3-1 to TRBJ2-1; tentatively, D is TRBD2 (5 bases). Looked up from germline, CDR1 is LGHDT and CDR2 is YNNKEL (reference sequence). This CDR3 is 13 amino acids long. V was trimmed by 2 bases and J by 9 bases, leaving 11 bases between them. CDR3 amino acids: CASSQSRAGEQFF. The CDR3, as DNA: TGTGCCAGCAGCCAATCCCGGGCGGGTGAGCAGTTCTTC.

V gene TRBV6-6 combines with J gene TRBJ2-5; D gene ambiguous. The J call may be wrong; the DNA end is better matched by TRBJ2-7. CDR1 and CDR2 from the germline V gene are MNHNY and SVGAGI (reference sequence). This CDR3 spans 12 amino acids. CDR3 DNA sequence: TGTGCCAGCAGTGCACAAAACTACGAGCAGTACTTC. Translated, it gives CASSAQNYEQYF.

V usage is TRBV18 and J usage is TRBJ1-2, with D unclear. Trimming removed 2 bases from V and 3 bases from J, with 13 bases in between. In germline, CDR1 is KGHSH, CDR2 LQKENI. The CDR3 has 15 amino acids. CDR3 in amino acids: CASSPSPGADYGYTF. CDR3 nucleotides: TGTGCCAGCTCACCATCTCCAGGCGCAGACTATGGCTACACCTTC. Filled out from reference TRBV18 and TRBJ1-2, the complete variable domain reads NAGVMQNPRHLVRRRGQEARLRCSPMKGHSHVYWYRQLPEEGLKFMVYLQKENIIDESGMPKERFSAEFPKEGPSILRIQQVVRGDSAAYFCASSPSPGADYGYTFGSGTRLTVV.

DNA for the CDR3: TGTGCCAGCAGCGTCGGGACTAGCGGGGGCCTCCAAGAGACCCAGTACTTC. Translating it yields CASSVGTSGGLQETQYF. The genes are TRBV9 and TRBJ2-5; 14 positions match TRBD2. The germline CDR1 and CDR2 sequences are SGDLS and YYNGEE. The CDR3 is 17 residues long. J lost 1 base, V lost 2 bases, and 4 bases had no gene match.

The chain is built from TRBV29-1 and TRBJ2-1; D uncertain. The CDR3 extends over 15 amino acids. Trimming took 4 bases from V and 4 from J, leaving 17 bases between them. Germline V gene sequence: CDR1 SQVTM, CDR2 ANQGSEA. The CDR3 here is CSVGGTIGNYNEQFF. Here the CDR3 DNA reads TGCAGCGTTGGGGGAACTATCGGAAATTACAATGAGCAGTTCTTC.

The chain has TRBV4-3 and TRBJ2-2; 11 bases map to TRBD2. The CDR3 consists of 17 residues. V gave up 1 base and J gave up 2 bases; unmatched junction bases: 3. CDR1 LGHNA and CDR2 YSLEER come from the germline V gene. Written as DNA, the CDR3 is TGCGCCAGCAGCCAAGTGACTAGCGGGGAAAACACCGGGGAGCTGTTTTTT. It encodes CASSQVTSGENTGELFF.

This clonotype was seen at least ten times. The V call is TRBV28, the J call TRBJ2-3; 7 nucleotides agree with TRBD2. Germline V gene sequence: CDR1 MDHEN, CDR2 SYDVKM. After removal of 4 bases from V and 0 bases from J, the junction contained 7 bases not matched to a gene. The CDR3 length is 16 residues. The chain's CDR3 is CASSSSSGTSTDTQYF. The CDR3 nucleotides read TGTGCCAGCAGTTCCTCCAGCGGGACGAGCACAGATACGCAGTATTTT.

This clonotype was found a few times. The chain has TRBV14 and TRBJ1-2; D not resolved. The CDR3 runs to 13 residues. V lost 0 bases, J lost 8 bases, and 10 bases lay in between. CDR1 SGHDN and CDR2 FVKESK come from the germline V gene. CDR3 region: CASSQDSLRGYTF. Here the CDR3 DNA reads TGTGCCAGCAGCCAAGATTCCCTCAGAGGCTACACCTTC.

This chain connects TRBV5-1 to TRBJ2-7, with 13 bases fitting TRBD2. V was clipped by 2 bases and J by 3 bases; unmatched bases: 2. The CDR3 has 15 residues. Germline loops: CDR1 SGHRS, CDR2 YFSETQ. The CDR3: CASSFGTSGIYEQYF. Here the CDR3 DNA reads TGCGCCAGCAGCTTTGGGACTAGCGGGATCTACGAGCAGTACTTC.

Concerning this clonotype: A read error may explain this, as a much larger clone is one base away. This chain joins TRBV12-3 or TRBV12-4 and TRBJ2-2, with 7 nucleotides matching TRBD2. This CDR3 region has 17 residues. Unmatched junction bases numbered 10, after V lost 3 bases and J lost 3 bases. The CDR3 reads CASSFRREIWDTGELFF. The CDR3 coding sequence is TGTGCCAGCAGTTTCCGGCGGGAGATATGGGACACCGGGGAGCTGTTTTTT.

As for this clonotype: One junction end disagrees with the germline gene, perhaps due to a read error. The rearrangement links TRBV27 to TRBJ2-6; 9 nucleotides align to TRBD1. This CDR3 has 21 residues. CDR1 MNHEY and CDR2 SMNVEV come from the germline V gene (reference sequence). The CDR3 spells CASSQRGQGQKRNSAANVLTF. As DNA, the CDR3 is TGTGCCAGCAGTCAAAGAGGACAGGGGCAAAAAAGGAACTCTGCGGCCAACGTCCTGACTTTC. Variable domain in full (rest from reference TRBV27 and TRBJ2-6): EAQVTQNPRYLITVTGKKLTVTCSQNMNHEYMSWYRQDPGLGLRQIYYSMNVEVTDKGDVPEGYKVSRKEKRNFPLILESPSPNQTSLYFCASSQRGQGQKRNSAANVLTFGAGSRLTVL.

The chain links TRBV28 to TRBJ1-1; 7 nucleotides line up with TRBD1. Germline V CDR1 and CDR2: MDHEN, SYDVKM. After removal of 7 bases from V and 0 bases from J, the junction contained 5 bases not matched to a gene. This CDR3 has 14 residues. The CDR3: CASTPDRMNTEAFF. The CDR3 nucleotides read TGTGCCAGCACCCCGGACAGGATGAACACTGAAGCTTTCTTT.

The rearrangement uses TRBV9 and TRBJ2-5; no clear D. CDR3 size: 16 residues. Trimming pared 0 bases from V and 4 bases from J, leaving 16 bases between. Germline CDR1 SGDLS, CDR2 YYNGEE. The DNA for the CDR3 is TGTGCCAGCAGCGTAGGACCAAGCCCGGTCGGAGAGACCCAGTACTTC. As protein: CASSVGPSPVGETQYF.

The CDR3 protein is CASSQDRGAGDTDTQYF. The CDR3 DNA follows: TGTGCCAGCAGCCAAGATCGCGGGGCTGGAGACACAGATACGCAGTATTTT. The genes are TRBV14 and TRBJ2-3, with TRBD2 as a possible D gene (6 bases). Trimming shortened V by 0 bases and J by 2 bases, and 15 bases separated the two germline ends. The CDR3 covers 17 residues. Per germline, CDR1 SGHDN and CDR2 FVKESK.

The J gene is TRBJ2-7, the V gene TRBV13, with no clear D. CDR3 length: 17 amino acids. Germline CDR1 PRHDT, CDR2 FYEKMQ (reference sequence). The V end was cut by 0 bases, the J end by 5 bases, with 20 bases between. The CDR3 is CASSLGRVGGGRDEQYF. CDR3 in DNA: TGTGCCAGCAGCTTAGGCCGGGTGGGCGGTGGTCGGGACGAGCAGTACTTC.

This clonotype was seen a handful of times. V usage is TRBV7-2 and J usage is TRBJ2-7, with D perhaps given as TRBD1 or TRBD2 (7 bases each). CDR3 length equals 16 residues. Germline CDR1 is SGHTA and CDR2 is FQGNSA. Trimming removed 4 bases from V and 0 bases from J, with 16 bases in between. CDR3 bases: TGTGCCAGCAGCTCCCAGGGGGGAGGGAGCTCCTACGAGCAGTACTTC. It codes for CASSSQGGGSSYEQYF.